Described below is a single TCR beta chain sequence and its context. The sample originates from a study of T cell changes during pregnancy in multiple sclerosis. The data were produced by immunoSEQ multiplex PCR, yet TCRdb's version contains in-frame clones alone and is incomplete. The table records 60,000 to 85,000 clones, around 94% of them present only once. The length of the CDR3 is 16 residues. CDR1 and CDR2 (germline): SGHTA, FQGNSA. V was pared by 5 bases and J by 0 bases, with 3 bases of the junction left unmatched. The sequences come from peripheral blood, collected in the third trimester of pregnancy. This TCR was sampled from a female donor with multiple sclerosis, enrolled in a pregnancy study. The V call is TRBV7-2, the J call TRBJ1-5, with 11 bases that match TRBD1. CDR3 protein: CASSPGQGASNQPQHF. Written as DNA, the CDR3 is TGTGCCAGCAGCCCCGGACAGGGGGCTAGCAATCAGCCCCAGCATTTT.